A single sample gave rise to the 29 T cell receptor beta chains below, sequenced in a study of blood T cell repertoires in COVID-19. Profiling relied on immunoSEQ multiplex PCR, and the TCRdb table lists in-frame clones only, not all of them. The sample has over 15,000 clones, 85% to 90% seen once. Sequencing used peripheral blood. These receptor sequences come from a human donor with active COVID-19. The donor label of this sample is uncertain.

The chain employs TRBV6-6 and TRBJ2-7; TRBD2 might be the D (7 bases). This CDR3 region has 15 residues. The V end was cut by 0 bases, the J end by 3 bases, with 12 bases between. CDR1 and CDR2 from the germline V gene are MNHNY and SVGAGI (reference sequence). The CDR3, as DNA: TGTGCCAGCAGTTACTCTGGGGGGGCGGGCTACGAGCAGTACTTC. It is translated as CASSYSGGAGYEQYF.

CDR3 protein: CATSGANQETQYF. In nucleotides, the CDR3 is TGTGCCACCAGCGGGGCCAACCAAGAGACCCAGTACTTC. The rearrangement links TRBV15 to TRBJ2-5; the D gene is possibly TRBD1 (5 bases). Germline values: CDR1 LNHNV, CDR2 YYDKDF (reference sequence). The CDR3 is 13 amino acids. Trimming left V 5 bases short and J 0 bases short, with 7 bases between.

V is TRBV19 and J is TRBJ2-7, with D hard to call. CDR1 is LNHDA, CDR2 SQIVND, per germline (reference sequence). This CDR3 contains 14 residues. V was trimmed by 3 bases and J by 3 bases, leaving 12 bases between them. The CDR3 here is CASSISPRYYEQYF. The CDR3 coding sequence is TGTGCCAGTAGTATCTCTCCGCGCTACTACGAGCAGTACTTC.

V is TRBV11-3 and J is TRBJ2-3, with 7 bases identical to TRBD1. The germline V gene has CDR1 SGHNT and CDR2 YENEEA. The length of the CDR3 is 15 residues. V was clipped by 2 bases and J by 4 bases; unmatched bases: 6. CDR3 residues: CASSLTTGDPDTQYF. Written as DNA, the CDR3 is TGTGCCAGCAGCTTAACAACAGGGGACCCAGATACGCAGTATTTT.

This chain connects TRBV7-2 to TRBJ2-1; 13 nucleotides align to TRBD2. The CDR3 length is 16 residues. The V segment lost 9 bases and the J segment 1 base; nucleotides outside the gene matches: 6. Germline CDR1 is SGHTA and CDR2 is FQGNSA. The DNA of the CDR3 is TGTGCCAGTACTAGCGGGGGGGCCGGTTCCTACAATGAGCAGTTCTTC. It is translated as CASTSGGAGSYNEQFF.

The CDR3 reads CASGFLQNGYTF. In DNA, the CDR3 is TGTGCTAGTGGTTTCCTACAGAATGGCTACACCTTC. This rearrangement joins TRBV12-5 to TRBJ1-2; D remains ambiguous. The germline CDR1 and CDR2 sequences are LGHNT and FRNRAP. The CDR3 totals 12 residues. V shed 3 bases and J shed 6 bases, with 8 bases lying between them.

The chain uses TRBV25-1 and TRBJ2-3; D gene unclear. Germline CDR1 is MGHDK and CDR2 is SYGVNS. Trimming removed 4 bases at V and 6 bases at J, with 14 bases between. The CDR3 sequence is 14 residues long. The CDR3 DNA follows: TGTGCCAGCAGTGGCACCCCTTTTCAGGATACGCAGTATTTT. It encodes CASSGTPFQDTQYF.

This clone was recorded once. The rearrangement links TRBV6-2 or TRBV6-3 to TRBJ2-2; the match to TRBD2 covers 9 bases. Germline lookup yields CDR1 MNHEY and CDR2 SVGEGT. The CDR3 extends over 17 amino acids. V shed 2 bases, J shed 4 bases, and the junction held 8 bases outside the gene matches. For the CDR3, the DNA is TGTGCCAGCAGTTACGGCCTACTAGCGGGCGCCACCGGGGAGCTGTTTTTT. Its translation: CASSYGLLAGATGELFF.

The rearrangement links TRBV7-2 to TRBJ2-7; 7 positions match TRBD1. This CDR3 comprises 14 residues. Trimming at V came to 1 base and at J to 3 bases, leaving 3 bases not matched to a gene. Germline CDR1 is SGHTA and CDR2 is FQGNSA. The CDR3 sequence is CASSLGTGSYEQYF. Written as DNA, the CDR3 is TGTGCCAGCAGCTTAGGGACAGGAAGCTACGAGCAGTACTTC.

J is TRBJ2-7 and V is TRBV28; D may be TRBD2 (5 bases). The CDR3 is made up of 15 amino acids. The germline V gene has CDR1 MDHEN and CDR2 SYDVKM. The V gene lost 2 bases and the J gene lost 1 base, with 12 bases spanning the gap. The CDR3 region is CASSLSLSGSYEQYF. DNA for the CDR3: TGTGCCAGCAGTTTAAGCTTGAGCGGATCCTACGAGCAGTACTTC.

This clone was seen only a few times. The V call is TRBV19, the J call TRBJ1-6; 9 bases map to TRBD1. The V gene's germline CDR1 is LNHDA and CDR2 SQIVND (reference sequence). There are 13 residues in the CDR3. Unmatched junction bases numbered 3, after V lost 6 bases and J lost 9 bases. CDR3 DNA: TGTGCCAGTAGGGGACAGGGTGTTTCACCCCTCCACTTT. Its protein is CASRGQGVSPLHF.

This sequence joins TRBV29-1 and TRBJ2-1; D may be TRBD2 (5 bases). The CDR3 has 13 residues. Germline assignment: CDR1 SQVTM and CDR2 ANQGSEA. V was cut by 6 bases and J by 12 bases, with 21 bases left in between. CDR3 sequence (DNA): TGCAGCGTGCCGGCGGCGAGCGGACCAGCGCAGTTCTTC. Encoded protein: CSVPAASGPAQFF.

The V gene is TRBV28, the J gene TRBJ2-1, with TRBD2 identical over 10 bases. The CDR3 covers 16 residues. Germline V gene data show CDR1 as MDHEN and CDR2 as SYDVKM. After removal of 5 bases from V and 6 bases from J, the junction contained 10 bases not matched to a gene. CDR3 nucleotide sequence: TGTGCCAGCAGTACGGCGCCAGCGGGGGGGCCCAATGAGCAGTTCTTC. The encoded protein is CASSTAPAGGPNEQFF.

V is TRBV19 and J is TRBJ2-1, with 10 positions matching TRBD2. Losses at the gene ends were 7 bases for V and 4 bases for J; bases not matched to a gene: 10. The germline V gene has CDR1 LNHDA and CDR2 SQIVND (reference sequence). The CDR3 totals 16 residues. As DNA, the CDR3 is TGTGCCAGTACTCCGGCTAGCGGGGGTTTTTACAATGAGCAGTTCTTC. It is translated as CASTPASGGFYNEQFF.

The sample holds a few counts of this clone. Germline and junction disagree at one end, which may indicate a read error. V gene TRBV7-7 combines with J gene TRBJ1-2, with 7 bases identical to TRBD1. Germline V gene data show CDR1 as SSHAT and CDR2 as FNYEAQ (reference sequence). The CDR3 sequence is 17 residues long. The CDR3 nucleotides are TGTGCTAGCAGCCCCATACTTCTGGATGACAGGGCCTATGGCTACACCTTC. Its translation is CASSPILLDDRAYGYTF. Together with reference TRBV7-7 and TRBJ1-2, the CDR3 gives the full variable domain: GAGVSQSPRYKVTKRGQDVTLRCDPISSHATLYWYQQALGQGPEFLTYFNYEAQPDKSGLPSDRFSAERPEGSISTLTIQRTEQRDSAMYRCASSPILLDDRAYGYTFGSGTRLTVV.

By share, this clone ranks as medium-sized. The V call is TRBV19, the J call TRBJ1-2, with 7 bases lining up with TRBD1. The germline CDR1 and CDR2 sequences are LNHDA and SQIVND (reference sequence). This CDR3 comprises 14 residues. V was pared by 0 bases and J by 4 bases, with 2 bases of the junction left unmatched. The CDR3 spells CASSIDTGAYGYTF. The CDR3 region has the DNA TGTGCCAGTAGTATAGACACAGGGGCCTATGGCTACACCTTC.

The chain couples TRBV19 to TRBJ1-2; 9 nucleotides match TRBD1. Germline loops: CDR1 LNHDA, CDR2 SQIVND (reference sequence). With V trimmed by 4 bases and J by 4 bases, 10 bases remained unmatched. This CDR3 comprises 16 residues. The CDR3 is CASSKGTGQSSYGYTF. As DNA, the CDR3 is TGTGCCAGTAGTAAAGGGACAGGGCAGTCAAGCTATGGCTACACCTTC.

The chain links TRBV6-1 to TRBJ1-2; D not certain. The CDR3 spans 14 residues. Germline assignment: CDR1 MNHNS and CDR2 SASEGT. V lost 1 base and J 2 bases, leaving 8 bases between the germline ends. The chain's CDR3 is CASSEDNSNYGYTF. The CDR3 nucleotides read TGTGCCAGCAGTGAAGATAACAGCAACTATGGCTACACCTTC.

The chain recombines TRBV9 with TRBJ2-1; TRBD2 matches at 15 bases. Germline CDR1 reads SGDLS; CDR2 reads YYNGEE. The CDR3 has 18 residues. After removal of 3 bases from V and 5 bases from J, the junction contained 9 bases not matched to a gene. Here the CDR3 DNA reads TGTGCCAGCAGCGACTCGCCGGGACTAGCGGGGGGAGACAATGAGCAGTTCTTC. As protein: CASSDSPGLAGGDNEQFF.

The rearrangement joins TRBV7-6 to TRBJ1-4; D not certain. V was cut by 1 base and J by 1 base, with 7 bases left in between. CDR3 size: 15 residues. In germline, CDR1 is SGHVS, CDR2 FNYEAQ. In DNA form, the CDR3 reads TGTGCCAGCAGCTTAGAAGGGAGAACTAATGAAAAACTGTTTTTT. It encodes CASSLEGRTNEKLFF.

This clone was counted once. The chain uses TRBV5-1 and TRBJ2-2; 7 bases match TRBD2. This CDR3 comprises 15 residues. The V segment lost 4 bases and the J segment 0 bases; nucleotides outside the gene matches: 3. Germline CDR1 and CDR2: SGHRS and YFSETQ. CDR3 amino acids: CASSPGGSNTGELFF. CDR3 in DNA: TGCGCCAGCAGCCCGGGGGGTTCGAACACCGGGGAGCTGTTTTTT.

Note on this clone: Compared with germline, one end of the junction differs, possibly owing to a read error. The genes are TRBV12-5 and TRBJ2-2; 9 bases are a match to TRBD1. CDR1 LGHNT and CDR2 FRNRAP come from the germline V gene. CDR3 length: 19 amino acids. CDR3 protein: CASGLSTKQGASNTGELFF. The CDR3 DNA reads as TGTGCTAGTGGTTTGTCCACGAAACAGGGGGCGTCGAATACCGGGGAGCTGTTTTTT.

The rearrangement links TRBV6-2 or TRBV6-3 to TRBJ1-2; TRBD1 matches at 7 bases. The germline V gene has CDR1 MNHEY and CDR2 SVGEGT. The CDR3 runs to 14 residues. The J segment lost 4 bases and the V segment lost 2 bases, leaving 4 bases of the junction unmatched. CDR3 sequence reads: CASSYKGQLYGYTF. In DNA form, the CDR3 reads TGTGCCAGCAGTTACAAGGGACAGCTCTATGGCTACACCTTC.

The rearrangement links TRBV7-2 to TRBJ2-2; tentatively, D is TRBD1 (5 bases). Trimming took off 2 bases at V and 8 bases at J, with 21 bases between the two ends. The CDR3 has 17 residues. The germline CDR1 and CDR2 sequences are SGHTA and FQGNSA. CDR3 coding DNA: TGTGCCAGCAGCTTATCCCTAATCAGGGTGGATCGGGGGGAGCTGTTTTTT. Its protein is CASSLSLIRVDRGELFF. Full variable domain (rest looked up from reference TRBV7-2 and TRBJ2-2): GAGVSQSPSNKVTEKGKDVELRCDPISGHTALYWYRQSLGQGLEFLIYFQGNSAPDKSGLPSDRFSAERTGGSVSTLTIQRTQQEDSAVYLCASSLSLIRVDRGELFFGEGSRLTVL.

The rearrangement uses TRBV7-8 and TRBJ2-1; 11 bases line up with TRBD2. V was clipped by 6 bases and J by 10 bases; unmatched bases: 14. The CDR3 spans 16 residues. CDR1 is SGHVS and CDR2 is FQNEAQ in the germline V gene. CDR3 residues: CASRRLAGRPVEEQFF. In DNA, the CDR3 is TGTGCCAGCAGACGACTAGCGGGGCGGCCAGTAGAGGAGCAGTTCTTC.

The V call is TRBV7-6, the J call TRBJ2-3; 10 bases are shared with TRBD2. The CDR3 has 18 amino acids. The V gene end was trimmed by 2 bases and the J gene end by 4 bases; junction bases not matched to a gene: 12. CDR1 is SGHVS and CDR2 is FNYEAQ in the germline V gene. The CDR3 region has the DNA TGTGCCAGCAGCTTACTAGGCGCTAGCGGGGGCCAGGCAGATACGCAGTATTTT. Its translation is CASSLLGASGGQADTQYF.

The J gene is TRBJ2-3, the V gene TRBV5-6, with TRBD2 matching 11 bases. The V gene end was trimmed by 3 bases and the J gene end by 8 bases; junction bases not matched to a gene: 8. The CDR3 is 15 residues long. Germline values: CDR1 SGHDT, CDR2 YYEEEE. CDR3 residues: CASSSTSGDVGTQYF. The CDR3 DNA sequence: TGTGCCAGCAGCTCGACTAGCGGGGACGTCGGTACGCAGTATTTT.

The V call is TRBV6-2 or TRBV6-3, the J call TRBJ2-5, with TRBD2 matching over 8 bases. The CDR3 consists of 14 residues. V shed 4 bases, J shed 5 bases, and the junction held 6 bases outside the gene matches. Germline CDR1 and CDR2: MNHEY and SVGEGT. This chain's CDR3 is CASSFAGGPETQYF. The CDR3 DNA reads TGTGCCAGCAGTTTCGCGGGGGGCCCCGAGACCCAGTACTTC.

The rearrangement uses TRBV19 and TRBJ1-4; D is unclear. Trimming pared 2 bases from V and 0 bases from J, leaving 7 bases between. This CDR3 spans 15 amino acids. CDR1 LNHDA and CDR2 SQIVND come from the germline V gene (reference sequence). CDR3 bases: TGTGCCAGTAGTATAATTATATCAACTAATGAAAAACTGTTTTTT. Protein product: CASSIIISTNEKLFF. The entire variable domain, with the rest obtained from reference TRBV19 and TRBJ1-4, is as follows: DGGITQSPKYLFRKEGQNVTLSCEQNLNHDAMYWYRQDPGQGLRLIYYSQIVNDFQKGDIAEGYSVSREKKESFPLTVTSAQKNPTAFYLCASSIIISTNEKLFFGSGTQLSVL.